These 29 T cell receptor beta chains share one sample of origin, sequenced in a study of T cells after yellow fever vaccination (dated by TCRdb to about 2019). The treatment or condition tag for this specimen amounts to: live attenuated yellow fever vaccine strain. The library was built by means of 5' RACE. The sequencing machine was an Illumina HiSeq 2500. The public reads were reanalyzed by TCRdb: fastp trimming at Q25, MiXCR alignment, in-frame beta chains only. Rows matching on CDR3 protein sequence are summarized as one entry with the most common DNA and genes. Here the sample has about 630,000 distinct CDR3 sequences; 9% to 15% occur a single time. The top ten clones comprise 14% to 15% of the sample. This specimen consisted of PBMCs, obtained on the day of the yellow fever booster vaccination. Every receptor here comes from a man aged 30 to 45 who received the YFV17D yellow fever vaccine.

CDR3 in DNA: TGCGCCAGCAGCTTAAGCGGGACACTCAATGAGCAGTTCTTC. This translates into CASSLSGTLNEQFF. The chain combines TRBV5-1 with TRBJ2-1; possible D gene TRBD2, 7 bases. Germline values: CDR1 SGHRS, CDR2 YFSETQ. This CDR3 has 14 residues. V gave up 2 bases and J gave up 6 bases, with 12 bases separating them.

This clonotype came up many times. The chain joins TRBV7-2 to TRBJ2-7; D is uncertain. The germline CDR1 and CDR2 sequences are SGHTA and FQGNSA. V dropped 2 bases and J dropped 3 bases, with 8 bases sitting between them. CDR3 length: 13 residues. The CDR3 is CASSLYDFYEQYF. Here the CDR3 DNA reads TGTGCCAGCAGCTTATACGACTTCTACGAGCAGTACTTC.

This clonotype came up a few times. The chain employs TRBV15 and TRBJ2-7; 9 bases are a match to TRBD2. This CDR3 region has 15 residues. The germline V gene has CDR1 LNHNV and CDR2 YYDKDF (reference sequence). The J segment lost 2 bases and the V segment lost 4 bases, leaving 6 bases of the junction unmatched. The CDR3 bases are TGTGCCACCAGCACACCGGGACTAGCTACCTACGAGCAGTACTTC. Translation: CATSTPGLATYEQYF.

The chain employs TRBV20-1 and TRBJ2-7; the D call may be TRBD1 or TRBD2 (8 bases each). Trimming pared 5 bases from V and 6 bases from J, leaving 23 bases between. The CDR3 is 15 amino acids. CDR1 is DFQATT, CDR2 SNEGSKA, per germline (reference sequence). This CDR3 reads CSAGGTRTGSSEQYF. The CDR3 DNA reads TGCAGTGCTGGCGGGACTAGGACAGGGTCCAGCGAGCAGTACTTC.

This clonotype was recorded a few times. This CDR3 is CASSVSGTSAYEQYF. The CDR3 nucleotides read TGTGCCAGTAGTGTCTCCGGGACTAGCGCCTACGAGCAGTACTTC. The rearrangement uses TRBV19 and TRBJ2-7; 10 bases line up with TRBD2. Trimming removed 5 bases from V and 2 bases from J; junction bases left unmatched: 6. This CDR3 has 15 amino acids. Germline V lookup: CDR1 LNHDA, CDR2 SQIVND (reference sequence).

This rearrangement joins TRBV6-2 or TRBV6-3 to TRBJ1-5; TRBD1 is a possible D gene (6 bases). Germline V CDR1 and CDR2: MNHEY, SVGEGT. The V end lost 5 bases, the J end lost 0 bases, and 14 bases lay between the germline ends. The CDR3 has 16 amino acids. CDR3 bases: TGTGCCAGCAGTAACCACAGGGCTTCTAGCAATCAGCCCCAGCATTTT. This translates into CASSNHRASSNQPQHF.

CDR3 DNA: TGTGCCAGCAGTGAATTTGGCGGGCGGGGAGAGACCCAGTACTTC. This encodes CASSEFGGRGETQYF. The chain combines TRBV25-1 with TRBJ2-5; maybe TRBD2 (6 bases). The germline CDR1 and CDR2 sequences are MGHDK and SYGVNS. The CDR3 length is 15 residues. Between the trimmed V and J ends, which lost 1 base and 4 bases, there was a span of 13 bases.

The chain uses TRBV24-1 and TRBJ2-2, with 8 bases that match TRBD2. The CDR3 loop spans 16 amino acids. V gave up 5 bases and J gave up 4 bases; unmatched junction bases: 8. In germline, CDR1 is KGHDR, CDR2 SFDVKD. CDR3 amino acids: CATSGRKSGSTGELFF. The CDR3 DNA follows: TGTGCCACCAGTGGCCGAAAGAGCGGGAGCACCGGGGAGCTGTTTTTT.

The rearrangement links TRBV24-1 to TRBJ2-2, with D possibly being TRBD2 (5 bases). The V end was cut by 12 bases, the J end by 16 bases, with 26 bases between. Per the germline V gene, CDR1 is KGHDR and CDR2 is SFDVKD. The CDR3 totals 13 residues. The chain's CDR3 is CAPTGESSPFKFF. As DNA, the CDR3 is TGTGCCCCGACCGGGGAGTCTTCCCCCTTCAAGTTTTTT.

This chain links TRBV15 with TRBJ1-5, with TRBD1 identical over 10 bases. J was trimmed by 3 bases and V by 5 bases; bases with no gene match: 4. This CDR3 comprises 15 residues. The germline CDR1 and CDR2 sequences are LNHNV and YYDKDF (reference sequence). In DNA, the CDR3 is TGTGCCACCAGCGGGGACAGGGGCACCAATCAGCCCCAGCATTTT. This encodes CATSGDRGTNQPQHF.

J is TRBJ2-5 and V is TRBV12-3 or TRBV12-4; 8 bases fit TRBD2. Germline trimming cut 6 bases from V and 2 bases from J; bases unmatched to any gene: 5. CDR3 length equals 14 residues. The CDR3 loop is CASRVLAEQETQYF. Written as DNA, the CDR3 is TGTGCCAGCAGAGTACTAGCGGAACAAGAGACCCAGTACTTC.

This clonotype was detected a few times. The chain uses TRBV29-1 and TRBJ2-3; D gene uncertain. The CDR3 is 12 residues long. Between the trimmed V and J ends, which lost 3 bases and 6 bases, there was a span of 10 bases. Looked up from germline, CDR1 is SQVTM and CDR2 is ANQGSEA. In DNA form, the CDR3 reads TGCAGCGTTGACGTGGAGTTGGATACGCAGTATTTT. This sequence encodes CSVDVELDTQYF.

V and J are TRBV25-1 and TRBJ1-2; TRBD1 is a possible D gene (6 bases). The length of the CDR3 is 14 residues. CDR1 is MGHDK and CDR2 is SYGVNS in the germline V gene. V was clipped by 2 bases and J by 3 bases, with 10 bases between them. The CDR3 is CASSEAPGDYGYTF. In nucleotides, the CDR3 is TGTGCCAGCAGTGAAGCCCCAGGGGACTATGGCTACACCTTC.

This chain uses TRBV4-2 with TRBJ2-6; no clear D gene. Trimming shortened V by 6 bases and J by 0 bases, and 9 bases separated the two germline ends. Germline CDR1 and CDR2: LGHNA and YNFKEQ. The CDR3 runs 15 residues. CDR3 region: CASRPRNSGANVLTF. As DNA, the CDR3 is TGTGCCAGCAGGCCGCGAAACTCTGGGGCCAACGTCCTGACTTTC.

The chain combines TRBV6-5 with TRBJ1-3; D unclear. The V gene lost 2 bases and the J gene lost 0 bases, with 8 bases spanning the gap. This CDR3 region has 15 residues. The germline CDR1 and CDR2 sequences are MNHEY and SVGAGI. The CDR3 DNA reads as TGTGCCAGCAGTTACATCACGAGCTCTGGAAACACCATATATTTT. Translated: CASSYITSSGNTIYF.

The V and J genes are TRBV4-3 and TRBJ2-1, with unresolved D. V was pared by 0 bases and J by 0 bases, with 9 bases between. The CDR3 is 16 amino acids. The germline V gene encodes CDR1 LGHNA and CDR2 YSLEER. The CDR3 is CASSQDRMSSYNEQFF. In DNA, the CDR3 is TGCGCCAGCAGCCAAGATCGAATGAGCTCCTACAATGAGCAGTTCTTC.

The chain uses TRBV15 and TRBJ2-1; 10 positions agree with TRBD1. V lost 3 bases and J lost 6; bases outside the gene matches: 8. Per the germline V gene, CDR1 is LNHNV and CDR2 is YYDKDF (reference sequence). This CDR3 contains 16 residues. The CDR3 protein is CATSRPGTGAFNEQFF. In DNA form, the CDR3 reads TGTGCCACCAGCAGGCCGGGGACAGGGGCTTTCAATGAGCAGTTCTTC.

This clonotype was detected a few times. The chain combines TRBV7-9 with TRBJ1-2, with TRBD1 as a possible D gene (6 bases). Trimming pared 5 bases from V and 7 bases from J, leaving 14 bases between. The CDR3 is made up of 13 amino acids. CDR1 SEHNR and CDR2 FQNEAQ come from the germline V gene (reference sequence). CDR3 protein: CASSVGQNGGYTF. The CDR3 DNA reads TGTGCCAGCAGCGTCGGACAGAACGGTGGCTACACCTTC.

This clonotype was counted a few times. This chain links TRBV18 with TRBJ2-4; 8 bases agree with TRBD1. This CDR3 is 13 amino acids long. Germline CDR1 reads KGHSH; CDR2 reads LQKENI. Unmatched junction bases numbered 2, after V lost 4 bases and J lost 6 bases. CDR3 protein: CASSLDRANIQYF. The CDR3 region has the DNA TGTGCCAGCTCACTGGACAGGGCAAACATTCAGTACTTC.

CDR3 protein: CASRAREGREYYEQFF. The DNA of the CDR3 is TGTGCCAGCAGGGCCCGGGAAGGGCGGGAGTACTATGAGCAGTTCTTC. The rearrangement uses TRBV7-8 and TRBJ2-1; TRBD2 matches at 7 bases. The CDR3 totals 16 residues. In germline, CDR1 is SGHVS, CDR2 FQNEAQ. The V segment lost 6 bases and the J segment 8 bases; nucleotides outside the gene matches: 16.

This clonotype was observed a few times. The CDR3 DNA is TGCAGTGCTAGAGCAGGGGGACAGGCCTACAATGAGCAGTTCTTC. Its protein is CSARAGGQAYNEQFF. J is TRBJ2-1 and V is TRBV20-1; TRBD1 agrees at 8 bases. Germline V gene lookup returns CDR1 DFQATT and CDR2 SNEGSKA (reference sequence). Germline trimming cut 1 base from V and 2 bases from J; bases unmatched to any gene: 4. This CDR3 region has 15 residues.

This rearrangement joins TRBV20-1 to TRBJ2-1; D is perhaps TRBD2 (5 bases). Trimming shortened V by 7 bases and J by 1 base, and 14 bases separated the two germline ends. The germline V gene has CDR1 DFQATT and CDR2 SNEGSKA (reference sequence). The CDR3 runs to 14 residues. CDR3 nucleotide sequence: TGCAGTGTTATAGGAGGACTGTCCTACAATGAGCAGTTCTTC. Residues: CSVIGGLSYNEQFF.

This clonotype was seen only a few times. The chain carries TRBV7-2 and TRBJ2-3; the match to TRBD2 covers 9 bases. V lost 5 bases and J lost 2; bases outside the gene matches: 8. CDR1 is SGHTA, CDR2 FQGNSA, per germline. The CDR3 length is 16 residues. CDR3: CASSAATSGPTDTQYF. CDR3 nucleotides: TGTGCCAGCAGCGCCGCGACTAGCGGACCCACAGATACGCAGTATTTT.

The table lists this clonotype with a few counts. The V gene is TRBV10-2, the J gene TRBJ1-1; 7 nucleotides align to TRBD1. The CDR3 contains 14 residues. Trimming cost V 6 bases and J 4 bases; bases outside gene matches: 8. In germline, CDR1 is WSHSY, CDR2 SAAADI. In DNA form, the CDR3 reads TGCGCCAGCAGGGAAGACAGGGTAGGCACTGAAGCTTTCTTT. It yields the protein CASREDRVGTEAFF.

The chain combines TRBV11-1 with TRBJ2-1; TRBD2 matches at 16 bases. The germline V gene encodes CDR1 SGHAT and CDR2 FQDESV (reference sequence). CDR3 length: 17 amino acids. V shed 4 bases, J shed 3 bases, and the junction held 3 bases outside the gene matches. CDR3 sequence reads: CASSWGLAGGGYNEQFF. DNA of the CDR3: TGTGCCAGCAGCTGGGGACTAGCGGGAGGGGGCTACAATGAGCAGTTCTTC.

This clonotype was counted only a few times. V is TRBV3-1 and J is TRBJ2-3, with 11 bases identical to TRBD2. J gave up 1 base and V 0 bases, and 3 bases lay outside the gene matches. CDR3 length: 17 amino acids. CDR1 and CDR2 (germline): LGHDT, YNNKEL (reference sequence). This CDR3 is CASSQDPSGRRTDTQYF. CDR3 sequence (DNA): TGTGCCAGCAGCCAAGACCCTAGCGGGAGGCGCACAGATACGCAGTATTTT.

This clonotype occurred a few times. V usage is TRBV7-9 and J usage is TRBJ1-2; D uncertain. V lost 4 bases, J lost 5 bases, and 11 bases lay in between. This CDR3 has 13 amino acids. Germline CDR1 and CDR2: SEHNR and FQNEAQ (reference sequence). CDR3 DNA sequence: TGTGCCAGCAGCTACGACGGCTCATATGGCTACACCTTC. Translating gives CASSYDGSYGYTF.

This chain uses TRBV19 with TRBJ1-4; D is uncertain. The CDR3 consists of 13 residues. The V end lost 7 bases, the J end lost 0 bases, and 6 bases lay between the germline ends. CDR1 is LNHDA, CDR2 SQIVND, per germline (reference sequence). CDR3 in DNA: TGTGCCAGTATTGGGACAACTAATGAAAAACTGTTTTTT. This encodes CASIGTTNEKLFF.

The chain carries TRBV7-2 and TRBJ2-1, with 11 bases fitting TRBD2. The CDR3 covers 16 residues. Germline CDR1 SGHTA, CDR2 FQGNSA. The V segment lost 4 bases and the J segment 3 bases; nucleotides outside the gene matches: 5. The CDR3 region is CASSSRLAGIYNEQFF. The CDR3 DNA sequence: TGTGCCAGCAGCTCGCGACTAGCGGGGATCTACAATGAGCAGTTCTTC.